This T cell receptor (beta chain) was observed in a study of T cell responses to AZD1222 COVID-19 vaccine. In germline, CDR1 is MDHEN, CDR2 SYDVKM. Losses at the gene ends were 8 bases for V and 9 bases for J; bases not matched to a gene: 12. The CDR3 totals 16 residues. Clones were sequenced by immunoSEQ multiplex PCR, and TCRdb holds only the in-frame ones, with some missing. The sample lists about 85,000 clones; roughly nine tenths were seen once. The V gene is TRBV28, the J gene TRBJ2-1; 14 bases are a match to TRBD2. This clonotype was obtained from an adult in good health. The sample consisted of peripheral blood, taken on day 0 of AZD1222 vaccination. The CDR3 sequence: CASRQGLAGVRPEQFF. In nucleotides, the CDR3 is TGTGCCAGCCGCCAGGGACTAGCGGGAGTGCGGCCTGAGCAGTTCTTC.